This T cell receptor (beta chain) is from a study of blood T cells in healthy people across ages. Whole-study context: Through template switching, about one barcoded beta molecule was captured per two T cells, as measured in model experiments.

This clonotype has only a few counts. Its antigen is not identified. The germline V gene has CDR1 LGHDT and CDR2 YNNKEL (reference sequence). CDR3 length: 18 amino acids. J gave up 4 bases and V 0 bases, and 10 bases lay outside the gene matches. Using a J-beta primer mix together with a sample-barcoded 5' primer, a second PCR was run for about 6 to 11 cycles. A template-switch adaptor with 12 random nucleotides tagged each cDNA molecule. TCRdb passed the 5' RACE reads through MiXCR, listing each CDR3 protein once. The sample shows about 1.1 million distinct CDR3 sequences, roughly two fifths of them seen only once. Study-level findings and limits: PBMC samples, being unsorted, prevented any conclusive comparison of naive and antigen-experienced cells.

The sequence came from a young man in good health. What was sequenced was blood. J is TRBJ2-1 and V is TRBV3-1; TRBD2 agrees at 9 bases. This CDR3 is CASSQDLAGASLYNEQFF. The DNA for the CDR3 is TGTGCCAGCAGCCAAGATTTAGCGGGGGCCTCCCTATACAATGAGCAGTTCTTC.